The T cell receptor beta chain under discussion was sequenced for a study of T-cell reconstitution after alpha-beta-depleted transplantation in children. Study-wide findings and caveats: Most T-cell counts and diversity one year after the transplant came from T cells that were newly produced. Recipient T cells and thymic progenitors that survived were the source of the high TCRbeta diversity seen at day 60 in some patients. Expanded graft clones, several hundred of them, were reportedly the source of alpha-beta T cells about two months after transplant.

Trimming cost V 6 bases and J 0 bases, with 15 bases left between them. The CDR3 spans 15 residues. CDR1 DFQATT and CDR2 SNEGSKA come from the germline V gene (reference sequence). Construction of the TCRbeta library involved unique molecular identifiers. TCRdb re-analysed the PCR reads in MiXCR, keeping a single row per CDR3 protein. The sample records approximately 130,000 distinct CDR3 sequences, around a tenth being singletons. In the case of this clonotype: Antigen: not known.

The chain recombines TRBV20-1 with TRBJ2-1, with D uncertain. This TCR was recovered from a girl under three years old who had a stem cell transplant for combined immunodeficiency, so the T cells may come from the graft donor. Sequencing was performed on PBMCs, mostly from graft donor cells, taken 180 days after TCRalphabeta/CD19-depleted stem cell transplant. The CDR3: CSAWVRSSSYNEQFF. As DNA, the CDR3 is TGCAGTGCCTGGGTGCGGAGCAGCTCCTACAATGAGCAGTTCTTC.